This entry lists 21 T cell receptor beta chains sequenced from one sample in a study of blood T cell repertoires in COVID-19 (TCRdb year 2020). The library was produced with the immunoSEQ multiplex PCR assay. TCRdb stores this immuneACCESS table with in-frame sequences only. Part of the clones is absent; in the studies checked, under half of the shortfall reflects unresolved V genes, and no reason is known for the rest. Counted in this sample were 25,000 or so clones; 94% of them appeared once. The ten top clones hold 4% of the sample. The specimen sequenced was peripheral blood. Receptors were obtained from a woman aged 45-59 years with active COVID-19.

The chain uses TRBV9 and TRBJ1-6; TRBD1 matches at 9 bases. The junction had 8 bases not matched to a gene; V was cut back by 3 bases and J by 10 bases. The V gene's germline CDR1 is SGDLS and CDR2 YYNGEE. The CDR3 has 15 amino acids. This chain's CDR3 is CASSDPGQGGSPLHF. In DNA form, the CDR3 reads TGTGCCAGCAGCGACCCGGGACAGGGAGGGTCACCCCTCCACTTT.

CDR3 loop: CATSDFPGAGQGATGANVLTF. CDR3 DNA sequence: TGTGCCACCAGTGATTTCCCGGGTGCGGGACAGGGGGCGACCGGGGCCAACGTCCTGACTTTC. This chain connects TRBV24-1 to TRBJ2-6; 12 nucleotides agree with TRBD1. This CDR3 spans 21 amino acids. The germline V gene encodes CDR1 KGHDR and CDR2 SFDVKD. V lost 1 base to trimming and J lost 4 bases; unmatched junction nucleotides: 13.

This chain connects TRBV18 to TRBJ2-7, with D maybe TRBD2 (6 bases). Germline assignment: CDR1 KGHSH and CDR2 LQKENI. V was pared by 6 bases and J by 2 bases, with 14 bases between. The CDR3 is 14 amino acids. CDR3 sequence: CASSPPGDTYEQYF. CDR3 nucleotide sequence: TGTGCCAGCTCCCCCCCGGGAGACACCTACGAGCAGTACTTC.

The J gene is TRBJ2-7, the V gene TRBV7-9, with 9 bases lining up with TRBD1. CDR3 size: 14 residues. V lost 1 base to trimming and J lost 5 bases; unmatched junction nucleotides: 3. CDR1 and CDR2 from the germline V gene are SEHNR and FQNEAQ (reference sequence). The CDR3 sequence is CASSLGQGEDEQYV. The CDR3 nucleotides read TGTGCCAGCAGCTTAGGACAGGGGGAGGACGAGCAGTACGTC.

In DNA form, the CDR3 reads TGTGCCAGCAGCTTAAATACAGGGTCCGGGGAGCTGTTTTTT. This translates into CASSLNTGSGELFF. This sequence joins TRBV11-3 and TRBJ2-2, with D perhaps matching TRBD1 (6 bases). Trimming shortened V by 2 bases and J by 6 bases, and 10 bases separated the two germline ends. The germline V gene encodes CDR1 SGHNT and CDR2 YENEEA. The CDR3 totals 14 residues.

This rearrangement joins TRBV5-5 to TRBJ1-6; TRBD1 aligns across 9 bases. The CDR3 is made up of 15 amino acids. Per germline, CDR1 SGHKS and CDR2 YYEKEE (reference sequence). The junction had 7 bases not matched to a gene; V was cut back by 2 bases and J by 10 bases. In DNA, the CDR3 is TGTGCCAGCAGCTTAACGGGACAGGGTAACTCACCCCTCCACTTT. This codes for CASSLTGQGNSPLHF.

The chain has TRBV5-1 and TRBJ1-3, with 10 nucleotides matching TRBD1. Germline V lookup: CDR1 SGHRS, CDR2 YFSETQ. V lost 5 bases to trimming and J lost 2 bases; unmatched junction nucleotides: 7. There are 16 residues in the CDR3. The CDR3 region has the DNA TGCGCCAGCAGTCAGGGACAGGGGTCGACTGGAAACACCATATATTTT. Translating gives CASSQGQGSTGNTIYF.

This chain uses TRBV5-1 with TRBJ2-3; 8 bases align to TRBD2. The CDR3 consists of 15 residues. Germline assignment: CDR1 SGHRS and CDR2 YFSETQ. With 7 bases clipped from V and 3 bases from J, the junction kept 10 bases outside the gene matches. The CDR3 reads CASGTRLASTDTQYF. The CDR3 DNA sequence: TGCGCCAGCGGCACGCGACTAGCGTCGACAGATACGCAGTATTTT.

The J gene is TRBJ1-5, the V gene TRBV19; unclear D gene. The CDR3 totals 15 residues. Germline CDR1 is LNHDA and CDR2 is SQIVND (reference sequence). V gave up 3 bases and J gave up 1 base, with 10 bases separating them. CDR3 sequence: CASSIREWSNQPQHF. The CDR3 DNA follows: TGTGCCAGTAGTATCCGGGAATGGAGCAATCAGCCCCAGCATTTT.

The rearrangement links TRBV5-1 to TRBJ2-1; 7 bases fit TRBD2. The CDR3 runs 14 residues. CDR1 is SGHRS, CDR2 YFSETQ, per germline. The V segment lost 5 bases and the J segment 7 bases; nucleotides outside the gene matches: 9. The CDR3 sequence: CASSAPREVNEQFF. CDR3 nucleotide sequence: TGCGCCAGCAGTGCACCTCGGGAGGTAAATGAGCAGTTCTTC.

This chain connects TRBV2 to TRBJ1-5; D might be TRBD1 (6 bases). Germline CDR1 and CDR2: SNHLY and FYNNEI. Trimming took 8 bases from V and 0 from J, leaving 8 bases between them. This CDR3 region has 13 residues. The CDR3 spells CASRQDSNQPQHF. In DNA, the CDR3 is TGTGCCAGCCGACAGGATAGCAATCAGCCCCAGCATTTT.

The chain couples TRBV12-3 or TRBV12-4 to TRBJ1-1; D is unclear. There are 13 residues in the CDR3. The V and J ends lost 1 base and 1 base respectively, with 4 bases between them. The CDR3 is CASSLEPNTEAFF. The CDR3 nucleotides are TGTGCCAGCAGTTTAGAGCCGAACACTGAAGCTTTCTTT.

J is TRBJ2-1 and V is TRBV25-1, with TRBD2 identical over 7 bases. Looked up from germline, CDR1 is MGHDK and CDR2 is SYGVNS. This CDR3 region has 14 residues. With V trimmed by 8 bases and J by 6 bases, 10 bases remained unmatched. In DNA, the CDR3 is TGTGCCAGCGGGGGGGACCCGGCCGTCAATGAGCAGTTCTTC. Translation gives CASGGDPAVNEQFF.

The chain uses TRBV28 and TRBJ2-3, with D maybe TRBD1 (5 bases). Germline assignment: CDR1 MDHEN and CDR2 SYDVKM. The V end was cut by 6 bases, the J end by 5 bases, with 6 bases between. This CDR3 is built from 11 residues. This CDR3 is CASRGVDTQYF. The DNA for the CDR3 is TGTGCCAGCAGAGGGGTAGATACGCAGTATTTT.

V usage is TRBV5-1 and J usage is TRBJ2-2, with D tentatively TRBD1 (6 bases). This CDR3 has 15 amino acids. Trimming cost V 2 bases and J 3 bases, with 11 bases left between them. Looked up from germline, CDR1 is SGHRS and CDR2 is YFSETQ. The CDR3 loop reads CASSLQPGDTGELFF. CDR3 nucleotides: TGCGCCAGCAGCTTACAACCAGGGGACACCGGGGAGCTGTTTTTT.

The V gene is TRBV29-1, the J gene TRBJ2-7, with D possibly matching TRBD1 (6 bases). V was cut by 5 bases and J by 1 base, with 12 bases left in between. Germline V gene lookup returns CDR1 SQVTM and CDR2 ANQGSEA. This CDR3 has 13 amino acids. The CDR3 reads CSVSQGWSYEQYF. CDR3 DNA: TGCAGCGTTTCCCAGGGGTGGTCCTACGAGCAGTACTTC.

In DNA form, the CDR3 reads TGTGCCAGCAGCTTACTGGGCGGGCCTGAAGCTTTCTTT. Protein: CASSLLGGPEAFF. This chain links TRBV5-6 with TRBJ1-1, with D unclear. V was shortened by 2 bases and J by 6 bases, with 11 bases between the two germline ends. CDR3 size: 13 residues. The germline CDR1 and CDR2 sequences are SGHDT and YYEEEE.

The chain employs TRBV6-5 and TRBJ2-7, with D possibly TRBD1 on 5 matching bases. V dropped 0 bases and J dropped 1 base, with 10 bases sitting between them. CDR3 length equals 15 residues. The V gene's germline CDR1 is MNHEY and CDR2 SVGAGI. CDR3: CASSYSYRSSYEQYF. CDR3 bases: TGTGCCAGCAGTTACTCCTACAGGAGTTCCTACGAGCAGTACTTC.

The chain couples TRBV28 to TRBJ2-7; 7 positions match TRBD1. This CDR3 comprises 16 residues. The germline CDR1 and CDR2 sequences are MDHEN and SYDVKM. The ends lost 7 bases at V and 7 bases at J; junction bases unmatched: 19. The DNA for the CDR3 is TGTGCCAGCACTCGTCCTCTCGGGACAGTCGAAGAAGAGCAGTACTTC. Its translation is CASTRPLGTVEEEQYF.

This chain uses TRBV2 with TRBJ2-1; 9 nucleotides align to TRBD1. CDR1 is SNHLY, CDR2 FYNNEI, per germline. After removal of 5 bases from V and 1 base from J, the junction contained 3 bases not matched to a gene. The CDR3 runs 15 residues. The CDR3 loop reads CASSLGQGSYNEQFF. The CDR3 DNA reads as TGTGCCAGCAGTTTGGGACAGGGATCCTACAATGAGCAGTTCTTC.

DNA for the CDR3: TGTGCCAGCAGTTTTAGGGGCGAGCAGTACTTC. Encoded protein: CASSFRGEQYF. V usage is TRBV12-3 or TRBV12-4 and J usage is TRBJ2-7, with D perhaps matching TRBD1 (5 bases). The CDR3 extends over 11 amino acids. The V end was cut by 3 bases, the J end by 6 bases, with 6 bases between.